This TCR beta chain was sequenced in a study of OX40 agonist ivuxolimab in advanced cancers. The overall study: Clinicians treated patients with ivuxolimab, an agonistic anti-OX40 (CD134) antibody. Hepatocellular carcinoma, melanoma, renal cell or head and neck cancer affected the dose-escalation patients. Broader study findings: Expanded clones were, on average, more numerous in CD8+ T cells than in CD4+.

Germline V CDR1 and CDR2: MNHEY, SMNVEV (reference sequence). V gave up 8 bases and J gave up 2 bases, with 13 bases separating them. The CDR3 extends over 13 amino acids. Sequenced by immunoSEQ multiplex PCR; TCRdb stores in-frame clones only, minus some. The sample includes around 39,000 clones, about 88% of them seen just once. As concerns this clone: The antigen is unknown.

Source: CD4+ or CD8+ T cells sorted from blood, taken in a trial of the OX40 agonist ivuxolimab. The chain carries TRBV27 and TRBJ2-7, with unresolved D. The clonotype was recovered from an adult with an advanced solid tumor such as melanoma, head and neck, liver or kidney cancer. Here the CDR3 DNA reads TGTGCCAGCCGGCGGCTGCTAACCTACGAGCAGTACTTC. It codes for CASRRLLTYEQYF.